This entry describes one T cell receptor (beta chain). Its recognized antigen is unknown. Base qualities are not recorded, but no much larger clone differs from it by a single base. This sample was taken from a study of immune evolution from preneoplasia to lung adenocarcinoma (TCRdb year 2021). Concerning the study at large: The study used immune gene expression, TCR sequencing and multiplex immunofluorescence to profile the immune contexture of lung adenocarcinoma precursors and invasive adenocarcinoma. The immune data were integrated with whole exome sequencing and methylation data obtained from the same cohort of nodules. The sample size depended on which specimens were available, not on a prior power calculation. It was reported in the study that approximately 100 samples were used for TCR sequencing. TCR sequencing data were obtained from 55 or so patients. Resected precursor lesions (AAH, AIS, MIA) and invasive adenocarcinomas were each compared against paired morphologically normal lung tissue. POLYSOLVER was used to infer class I HLA alleles from exome data, and LOHHLA was used to detect allele-specific HLA loss. The overall cohort comprised 55 or so patients with pulmonary nodules who underwent surgical resection. The investigation overall reported the following: The findings rested on association rather than direct causation, and larger cohorts with long-term follow-up and longitudinal biopsies were considered necessary. Because all patients were from Japan and China, applicability to Western populations was uncertain. The highest clonality was observed in normal lung, whereas higher T cell density and diversity but lower clonality appeared to be present in later-stage lesions. Normal lung had the highest top T cell clone frequencies, which appeared to decline progressively from AAH through AIS, MIA and invasive adenocarcinoma.

V is clipped by 5 bases and J by 1 base, and the sequence between their germline boundaries is 6 bases long. Reading from cysteine to phenylalanine, the CDR3 counts 11 amino acids. Here the CDR3 DNA is all that survives: 33 bases in frame from base 1. The germline V gene (reference sequence) supplies CDR1 GTSNPN and CDR2 SVGIG. Resection was performed on patients in Japan or China between the mid-2010s and the late 2010s. The histologic diagnosis of each case was independently confirmed on H&E slides by two lung cancer pathologists. The AllPrep DNA/RNA FFPE Kit was used to isolate DNA from FFPE tissue. Using the immunoSEQ hsTCRbeta Kit, TCR beta CDR3 regions were sequenced from DNA. The original methods were these. TCR sequencing data were analysed with the ImmunoSEQ Analyzer. T cell clonality was calculated on productive rearrangements as 1 minus Pielou's evenness. T cell diversity was measured with the inverse Simpson index on productive templates. T cell density was expressed as TCR beta template counts normalized to usable DNA, with usable DNA estimated by amplifying and sequencing housekeeping genes. Two-sided Kruskal-Wallis tests were used to compare TCR metrics across histologic stages. Drawn from immuneACCESS, this table holds only the in-frame rearrangements with V and J called that TCRdb kept. Clones are partly lost; checked studies trace under half to an unresolved V gene and leave the rest unexplained. That table furnishes V, J and clone size, whereas the DNA furnished D and trimming. This sample lists about 8,200 clones; more than 70% were detected once. Together, the top ten hold 7.5% to 9% of the sample.

This sequence uses TRBV30 and TRBJ2-7; no D gene call is confident. The material sequenced was FFPE adjacent normal lung tissue. This sequence originates from a person aged 55 to 79 with lung adenocarcinoma. CDR3 sequence: CAWGRSYEQYF. The nucleotides read TGTGCCTGGGGTCGATCCTACGAGCAGTACTTC.